Listed below are T cell receptor beta chains from one sample, sequenced in a study of tumor and adjacent non-tumor tissue in lung cancer. TCRdb called the multiplex PCR reads again in MiXCR, with one record for every CDR3 protein. The sample includes some 74,000 distinct CDR3 sequences, over 60% of them seen just once. The specimen was lung tumor tissue. Source of these receptors: a woman between 40 and 50 years old with non-small cell lung cancer. CDR3s include the opening cysteine and the closing phenylalanine or tryptophan. A D gene is named only where the DNA matches it firmly. Size values are once, few and many counts, or a class for expanded clones, and some rows have none.

D,size,V,J,length,CDR3,DNA
-,-,TRBV30,TRBJ2-7,13,CAWSAVRIYDQYF,TGTGCCTGGAGTGCGGTTCGAATCTACGATCAGTACTTC
TRBD1,many,TRBV29-1,TRBJ1-3,14,CSVSDRGRGNTIYF,TGCAGCGTCTCCGACAGGGGAAGAGGAAACACCATATATTTT
-,-,TRBV10-1,TRBJ1-5,12,CASSESGQSRHF,TGCGCCAGCAGTGAGTCGGGCCAGTCCCGGCATTTT
-,-,TRBV6-1,TRBJ2-7,13,CASSENRDHEQYF,TGTGCCAGTAGTGAAAACAGGGACCACGAGCAGTACTTC
-,-,TRBV11-3,TRBJ1-1,14,CASGSIGTGTQTFF,TGTGCCAGCGGCTCTATAGGGACGGGGACTCAAACTTTCTTT
TRBD1,-,TRBV11-3,TRBJ2-1,15,CASSSPGQDSNEQFF,TGTGCCAGTAGCTCCCCGGGACAGGACAGTAATGAGCAGTTCTTC
-,many,TRBV4-2,TRBJ2-3,17,CASSQGMAGALTDTQYF,TGTGCCAGCAGCCAAGGTATGGCGGGGGCCCTCACAGATACGCAGTATTTT
-,-,TRBV28,TRBJ2-3,15,CDSSSADPSTDTQYF,TGCGACAGCAGTTCAGCAGATCCTAGCACAGATACGCAGTATTTT
-,-,TRBV12-3/TRBV12-4,TRBJ2-3,12,CASSFSVDTQYF,TGTGCAAGCAGTTTTAGCGTAGATACGCAGTATTTT
-,once,TRBV13,TRBJ2-2,17,CASSLSMNQRYTGKLFF,TGTGCCAGCAGCTTATCAATGAATCAAAGGTACACCGGGAAGCTGTTTTTT
-,-,TRBV28,TRBJ2-7,15,CVSSPPSGAPYEQYF,TGTGTCAGCAGTCCCCCTTCGGGTGCGCCCTACGAGCAGTACTTC
-,few,TRBV5-1,TRBJ2-7,14,CASSYPMGGNEQYF,TGCGCCAGCAGCTACCCGATGGGGGGAAACGAGCAGTACTTC
-,-,TRBV5-6,TRBJ2-7,16,CAGSLMGAQRVYEQQF,TGTGCCGGCAGCTTGATGGGGGCCCAACGAGTATACGAGCAGCAGTTC
TRBD2,-,TRBV29-1,TRBJ2-1,15,CSVTMTSESYNEQFF,TGCAGCGTCACAATGACTAGCGAGAGCTACAATGAGCAGTTCTTC
TRBD2,-,TRBV4-2,TRBJ2-1,21,CVSTQYDGLAGDSGTYNEQFF,TGTGTCAGCACCCAATACGATGGACTAGCGGGAGACAGTGGCACCTACAATGAGCAGTTCTTC
-,many,TRBV5-5,TRBJ2-6,14,CASSFRVGANVLTF,TGTGCCAGCAGCTTCCGGGTCGGGGCCAACGTCCTGACTTTC
TRBD1,-,TRBV4-1,TRBJ1-2,15,CASSQDQQGDYGYTF,TGCGCCAGCAGCCAAGACCAACAGGGGGACTATGGCTACACCTTT
TRBD1,-,TRBV11-2,TRBJ2-7,16,CASSLPGGQGYYEQYF,TGTGCCAGCAGCCTCCCCGGTGGACAGGGGTACTACGAGCAGTACTTC
-,-,TRBV6-2/TRBV6-3,TRBJ2-7,15,CANSYPRGTGYEQYF,TGTGCCAACAGCTACCCCAGGGGCACTGGTTACGAGCAGTACTTC
-,medium-sized,TRBV7-8,TRBJ2-1,14,CASSLAGDAGEQFF,TGTGCCAGCAGCTTAGCCGGGGATGCGGGGGAGCAGTTCTTC
TRBD2,-,TRBV28,TRBJ2-1,16,CASSFPTSGSYNEQFF,TGTGCTAGCAGTTTTCCGACTAGCGGATCCTACAATGAGCAGTTCTTC
-,-,TRBV6-2/TRBV6-3,TRBJ2-1,16,CASSSHRVGSYNEQFF,TGTGCCAGTAGTTCACATCGGGTGGGCTCCTACAATGAGCAGTTCTTC
-,-,TRBV6-6,TRBJ2-5,14,CAGIRPGTEETQYF,TGTGCCGGCATTCGACCCGGAACAGAAGAGACCCAGTACTTC
-,many,TRBV12-3/TRBV12-4,TRBJ1-2,13,CASSKTGMGGYTF,TGTGCCAGCAGCAAAACAGGGATGGGTGGCTACACCTTC
-,-,TRBV5-5,TRBJ2-6,16,CASSLVQNPGANVLTF,TGTGCCAGCAGCTTGGTACAGAACCCTGGGGCCAACGTCCTGACCTTC
-,many,TRBV4-2,TRBJ2-7,16,CASSQELGVRAYEQYF,TGTGCCAGCAGCCAAGAGTTGGGGGTACGCGCCTACGAGCAGTACTTC
-,-,TRBV28,TRBJ1-5,15,CASSPDTISNRPQHF,TGTGCCAGCAGTCCAGACACCATTAGCAATCGGCCCCAGCATTTT